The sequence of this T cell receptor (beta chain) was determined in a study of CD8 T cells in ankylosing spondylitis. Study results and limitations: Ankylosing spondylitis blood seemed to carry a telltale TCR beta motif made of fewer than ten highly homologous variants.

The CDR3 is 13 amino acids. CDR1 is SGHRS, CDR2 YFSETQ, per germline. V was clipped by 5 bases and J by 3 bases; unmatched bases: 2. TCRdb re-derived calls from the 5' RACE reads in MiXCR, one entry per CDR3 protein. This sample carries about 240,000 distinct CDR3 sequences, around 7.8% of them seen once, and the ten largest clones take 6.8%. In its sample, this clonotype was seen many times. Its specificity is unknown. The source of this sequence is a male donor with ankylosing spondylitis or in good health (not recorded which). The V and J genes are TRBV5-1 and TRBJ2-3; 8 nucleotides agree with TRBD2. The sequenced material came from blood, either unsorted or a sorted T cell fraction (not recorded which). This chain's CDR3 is CASSSGDTDTQYF. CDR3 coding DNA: TGCGCCAGCAGTAGCGGGGATACAGATACGCAGTATTTT.